This entry is about one TCR beta chain. Its antigen is as yet unknown. ViraFEST expansion of antigen-specific CD4+ T cells with viral peptide pools preceded sequencing. Culturing for about ten days preceded CD4+ T cell isolation. It was two doses of either the BNT162b2 or mRNA-1273 vaccine that participants received. Negative nucleocapsid antibody tests before and after vaccination confirmed no previous SARS-CoV-2 infection. IL-2 medium took the place of half the medium on both days 3 and 7. The V gene's germline CDR1 is SNHLY and CDR2 FYNNEI. Trimming shortened V by 3 bases and J by 1 base, and 9 bases separated the two germline ends. This CDR3 spans 14 amino acids. Assay: immunoSEQ multiplex PCR; the TCRdb copy retains only in-frame clones and omits some. This sample has approximately 14,000 clones, with about 75% found just once. The sample originates from a study of vaccination effects on CD4 cells after COVID-19.

The material was CD4+ T cells from PBMCs cultured with HCoV-NL63 spike peptides, obtained after COVID-19 vaccination. The rearrangement joins TRBV2 to TRBJ1-1; D is possibly TRBD1 (5 bases). The TCR originated in a human donor who received a COVID-19 vaccine. The CDR3 bases are TGTGCCAGCAGTGACAGGGACTGGAACACTGAAGCTTTCTTT. It specifies CASSDRDWNTEAFF.